One and the same sample provided the 25 T cell receptor beta chains below, sequenced in a study of cytomegalovirus exposure and HLA in healthy donors. The PCR had 60 Vbeta and 13 Jbeta primers. Measured with immunoSEQ multiplex PCR; TCRdb has only the in-frame clones, and not every one. The sample contains 90,000 to 120,000 clones, about 80% of which appear only once. Source material: PBMCs. These TCRs come from a man aged 55 to 70 in good health and CMV-seropositive.

V and J are TRBV21-1 and TRBJ1-2; the D segment call TRBD1 is taken from the table without a DNA check. TRBV21-1 corresponds to a pseudogene. The CDR3 spans 15 residues. CDR3 protein: CASSKGARGDYGYTF. Written as DNA, the CDR3 is TGTGCCAGCAGCAAAGGAGCCAGGGGAGACTATGGCTACACCTTC.

This sequence joins TRBV7-9 and TRBJ1-3; 9 bases match TRBD1. Germline assignment: CDR1 SEHNR and CDR2 FQNEAQ (reference sequence). Trimming took 6 bases from V and 2 from J; bases not matched to a gene: 11. The CDR3 is made up of 17 amino acids. The CDR3 spells CASRRPGQGLAGNTIYF. In DNA form, the CDR3 reads TGTGCCAGCAGACGGCCGGGACAGGGCCTTGCTGGAAACACCATATATTTT.

CDR3 in DNA: TGTGCCAGCAGGGATACAGGGGCGCGGACTGAAGCTTTCTTT. This sequence encodes CASRDTGARTEAFF. The rearrangement links TRBV6-1 to TRBJ1-1, with 7 bases that match TRBD1. The CDR3 extends over 14 amino acids. Trimming at V came to 6 bases and at J to 5 bases, leaving 9 bases not matched to a gene. Germline V lookup: CDR1 MNHNS, CDR2 SASEGT.

The chain links TRBV29-1 to TRBJ2-2; D not resolved. Deletions cut 6 bases from V and 5 bases from J, with 10 bases between. Germline CDR1 is SQVTM and CDR2 is ANQGSEA. The CDR3 has 12 residues. Here the CDR3 DNA reads TGCAGCGTGGGCAGGCCAACCGGGGAGCTGTTTTTT. Translation gives CSVGRPTGELFF.

The CDR3 region has the DNA TGTGCCAGCAGCTTTCAGGGGGCGATGGGGGGCTACACCTTC. Translating gives CASSFQGAMGGYTF. V gene TRBV27 combines with J gene TRBJ1-2; 8 nucleotides line up with TRBD1. The V and J ends lost 6 bases and 8 bases, in that order; junction bases with no gene match: 11. In germline, CDR1 is MNHEY, CDR2 SMNVEV (reference sequence). This CDR3 is 14 amino acids long.

This clone showed up just a few times. The V gene is TRBV7-9, the J gene TRBJ1-6; a possible D gene is TRBD1 (5 bases). V lost 5 bases and J lost 6, with 14 bases in between. Germline lookup yields CDR1 SEHNR and CDR2 FQNEAQ (reference sequence). The CDR3 is made up of 15 amino acids. The CDR3 coding sequence is TGTGCCAGCAGCCTGGGGGGAGATGGTAATTCACCCCTCCACTTT. Translating it yields CASSLGGDGNSPLHF.

This clone was detected only once. The rearrangement joins TRBV25-1 to TRBJ1-4; 9 positions agree with TRBD1. This CDR3 is 14 amino acids long. Germline CDR1 and CDR2: MGHDK and SYGVNS. Losses at the gene ends were 6 bases for V and 10 bases for J; bases not matched to a gene: 9. CDR3 sequence reads: CASRPRTGEGKLFF. The CDR3 nucleotides are TGTGCCAGCAGACCCCGGACAGGGGAAGGAAAACTGTTTTTT.

The rearrangement joins TRBV7-2 to TRBJ2-5; 9 bases line up with TRBD2. Germline V gene lookup returns CDR1 SGHTA and CDR2 FQGNSA. V gave up 0 bases and J gave up 5 bases; unmatched junction bases: 4. The CDR3 extends over 15 amino acids. This CDR3 is CASSLARGGAETQYF. The DNA for the CDR3 is TGTGCCAGCAGCTTAGCGCGGGGGGGGGCGGAGACCCAGTACTTC.

The gene calls are TRBV6-6 and TRBJ2-2; the match to TRBD1 covers 9 bases. Per the germline V gene, CDR1 is MNHNY and CDR2 is SVGAGI (reference sequence). The junction had 4 bases not matched to a gene; V was cut back by 0 bases and J by 5 bases. The CDR3 totals 16 residues. The CDR3 nucleotides read TGTGCCAGCAGTTACTCACAGGGGGCCAATACCGGGGAGCTGTTTTTT. Its translation: CASSYSQGANTGELFF.

The gene calls are TRBV4-1 and TRBJ2-7; the D gene is possibly TRBD1 (6 bases). CDR1 MGHRA and CDR2 YSYEKL come from the germline V gene. Between the trimmed V and J ends, which lost 1 base and 9 bases, there was a span of 13 bases. This CDR3 contains 13 residues. The CDR3 sequence: CASSQGDTYRQYF. The DNA of the CDR3 is TGCGCCAGCAGCCAAGGGGACACCTATAGGCAGTACTTC.

This chain joins TRBV6-5 and TRBJ2-3, with D tentatively TRBD2 (7 bases). The CDR3 covers 15 residues. The germline CDR1 and CDR2 sequences are MNHEY and SVGAGI. V lost 2 bases and J lost 1, with 10 bases in between. This chain's CDR3 is CASSYGGAGTDTQYF. The DNA for the CDR3 is TGTGCCAGCAGTTACGGGGGGGCGGGCACAGATACGCAGTATTTT.

About this clone itself: One junction end does not reproduce the germline sequence, and a read error may be involved. The chain employs TRBV7-9 and TRBJ1-5, with D perhaps TRBD1 (6 bases). This CDR3 is built from 17 residues. CDR1 and CDR2 (germline): SEHNR, FQNEAQ (reference sequence). Here the CDR3 reads CSSSLDGTIPGNQPQHF. The DNA of the CDR3 is TGTTCCAGCAGCTTAGACGGGACAATCCCAGGCAATCAGCCCCAGCATTTT.

The chain couples TRBV5-1 to TRBJ2-5; maybe TRBD2 (7 bases). The CDR3 spans 16 residues. Germline assignment: CDR1 SGHRS and CDR2 YFSETQ. V lost 5 bases, J lost 4 bases, and 21 bases lay in between. CDR3 sequence: CASRSYDRGAGETQYF. CDR3 DNA: TGCGCCAGCAGGTCCTACGATCGGGGGGCCGGAGAGACCCAGTACTTC.

The J gene is TRBJ1-1, the V gene TRBV18, with D possibly matching TRBD1 (5 bases). Germline values: CDR1 KGHSH, CDR2 LQKENI. The CDR3 length is 16 residues. V shed 6 bases and J shed 4 bases, with 21 bases lying between them. CDR3 in DNA: TGTGCCAGCTCGAGGAGCAGGGCGTTGTTGAGCACTGAAGCTTTCTTT. Protein sequence: CASSRSRALLSTEAFF.

The chain uses TRBV5-4 and TRBJ2-1; maybe TRBD2 (7 bases). The CDR3 totals 13 residues. V lost 7 bases to trimming and J lost 6 bases, with 14 bases between them. CDR1 is SGHNT, CDR2 YYREEE, per germline (reference sequence). The CDR3 DNA sequence: TGTGCCAGCGGCGGGGGCTACTCCAATGAGCAGTTCTTC. This sequence encodes CASGGGYSNEQFF.

This chain uses TRBV6-1 with TRBJ1-2; TRBD1 might be the D (5 bases). This CDR3 has 14 amino acids. The V and J ends lost 2 bases and 4 bases respectively, with 11 bases between them. Germline CDR1 is MNHNS and CDR2 is SASEGT. The CDR3 reads CASSETTDFYGYTF. The CDR3 DNA sequence: TGTGCCAGCAGTGAAACGACAGATTTCTATGGCTACACCTTC.

The rearrangement joins TRBV7-3 to TRBJ2-1; 9 bases are a match to TRBD2. The V segment lost 4 bases and the J segment 9 bases; nucleotides outside the gene matches: 10. The germline CDR1 and CDR2 sequences are SGHTA and FQGTGA. The CDR3 covers 15 residues. The CDR3 sequence is CASSSPRAGGGEQFF. In DNA, the CDR3 is TGTGCCAGCAGCTCCCCCCGAGCGGGGGGAGGTGAGCAGTTCTTC.

V and J are TRBV7-6 and TRBJ1-1; 11 nucleotides line up with TRBD1. Germline V gene data show CDR1 as SGHVS and CDR2 as FNYEAQ. The CDR3 has 13 residues. The V and J ends lost 5 bases and 11 bases, in that order; junction bases with no gene match: 7. In DNA, the CDR3 is TGTGCCAGCAGCCCCGGGACAGGGGGGGGTGCTTTCTTT. It yields the protein CASSPGTGGGAFF. Supplemented by reference TRBV7-6 and TRBJ1-1, the full variable domain reads GAGVSQSPRYKVTKRGQDVALRCDPISGHVSLYWYRQALGQGPEFLTYFNYEAQQDKSGLPNDRFSAERPEGSISTLTIQRTEQRDSAMYRCASSPGTGGGAFFGQGTRLTVV.

V and J are TRBV28 and TRBJ2-5; 13 nucleotides align to TRBD2. CDR1 and CDR2 (germline): MDHEN, SYDVKM. The CDR3 consists of 17 residues. V was clipped by 6 bases and J by 1 base; unmatched bases: 8. The CDR3 protein is CASSPGLAGSLQETQYF. As DNA, the CDR3 is TGTGCCAGCAGCCCGGGACTAGCGGGGTCGCTCCAAGAGACCCAGTACTTC.

The chain is built from TRBV5-1 and TRBJ2-7; D call uncertain. With 0 bases removed from V and 7 bases from J, the gap between germline ends came to 11 bases. Germline CDR1 SGHRS, CDR2 YFSETQ. CDR3 length equals 13 residues. CDR3 amino acids: CASSLGRFLEQYF. CDR3 nucleotide sequence: TGCGCCAGCAGCTTGGGGCGGTTCCTTGAGCAGTACTTC.

Notes on this clone: The sample contains more than one DNA sequence encoding this CDR3. The chain employs TRBV2 and TRBJ1-1; 8 bases fit TRBD1. The CDR3 has 16 residues. Losses at the gene ends were 6 bases for V and 4 bases for J; bases not matched to a gene: 13. Germline CDR1 SNHLY, CDR2 FYNNEI. CDR3 sequence (DNA): TGTGCCAGCAGCTCAGACAGGGGTCAAGGAGGCACTGAAGCTTTCTTT. Amino acids: CASSSDRGQGGTEAFF. Using reference TRBV2 and TRBJ1-1 for the parts outside the CDR3, the full variable domain is EPEVTQTPSHQVTQMGQEVILRCVPISNHLYFYWYRQILGQKVEFLVSFYNNEISEKSEIFDDQFSVERPDGSNFTLKIRSTKLEDSAMYFCASSSDRGQGGTEAFFGQGTRLTVV.

Only one count was recorded for this clone. This rearrangement joins TRBV5-1 to TRBJ1-2, with 7 positions matching TRBD1. CDR3 length equals 13 residues. Germline trimming cut 4 bases from V and 8 bases from J; bases unmatched to any gene: 8. From germline, CDR1 is SGHRS and CDR2 YFSETQ. The CDR3 sequence is CASSTQGIGGYTF. CDR3 sequence (DNA): TGCGCCAGCAGCACACAGGGGATCGGCGGCTACACCTTC.

The chain employs TRBV5-5 and TRBJ1-1; 8 nucleotides line up with TRBD1. This CDR3 is 16 amino acids long. Trimming removed 4 bases from V and 3 bases from J; junction bases left unmatched: 11. Germline assignment: CDR1 SGHKS and CDR2 YYEKEE (reference sequence). As DNA, the CDR3 is TGTGCCAGCAGCCTCGTAGCGACAGGGGCGGACACTGAAGCTTTCTTT. This codes for CASSLVATGADTEAFF.

The genes are TRBV10-2 and TRBJ2-3; 9 nucleotides align to TRBD2. The germline gives CDR1 WSHSY, CDR2 SAAADI. Trimming removed 6 bases from V and 10 bases from J; junction bases left unmatched: 8. The CDR3 spans 13 residues. The CDR3 is CASSDAGGPSQYF. The CDR3 nucleotides read TGCGCCAGCAGCGACGCGGGGGGGCCGTCGCAGTATTTT.

Only a few counts were recorded for this clone. V is TRBV7-8 and J is TRBJ1-5; unclear D gene. CDR3 length: 14 residues. Per germline, CDR1 SGHVS and CDR2 FQNEAQ. V lost 3 bases and J lost 5, with 11 bases in between. The CDR3 is CASSFGVRHQPQHF. The CDR3 DNA follows: TGTGCCAGCAGCTTCGGAGTGAGGCATCAGCCCCAGCATTTT.